Below are 10 T cell receptor beta chains sequenced from a single sample in a study of shared clonotypes between healthy human individuals (dated by TCRdb to the early 2020s). Library construction relied on the immunoSEQ multiplex PCR assay. The clones in this table, taken by TCRdb from immuneACCESS, are in-frame only. Not every clone is retained; where verified, under half of the shortfall comes from an unresolved V gene, and the cause of the rest is unknown. The sample table shows about 960,000 clones, and about 80% are seen once. The ten largest account for roughly 1.5% of the sample. Material: memory CD4+ T cells sorted from blood. The cell subset or site label here, explained by the study, means: CD45RA-negative fraction. These TCRs come from a man younger than 30 in good health.

The chain recombines TRBV5-1 with TRBJ2-5; D might be TRBD2 (6 bases). This CDR3 comprises 14 residues. V shed 5 bases and J shed 2 bases, with 13 bases lying between them. CDR1 SGHRS and CDR2 YFSETQ come from the germline V gene. CDR3 region: CASRRGTYQETQYF. The CDR3 region has the DNA TGCGCCAGCAGGAGAGGGACTTATCAAGAGACCCAGTACTTC.

This chain links TRBV27 with TRBJ1-1; weak D call: TRBD1 (6 bases). This CDR3 has 14 residues. Germline CDR1 is MNHEY and CDR2 is SMNVEV (reference sequence). The V gene lost 1 base and the J gene lost 4 bases, with 10 bases spanning the gap. Here the CDR3 reads CASSLLQGGTEAFF. DNA of the CDR3: TGTGCCAGCAGTTTATTACAGGGAGGCACTGAAGCTTTCTTT.

This chain joins TRBV28 and TRBJ1-1; D gene uncertain. Germline values: CDR1 MDHEN, CDR2 SYDVKM. The CDR3 has 14 residues. V was cut by 6 bases and J by 0 bases, with 11 bases left in between. The CDR3 reads CASRFGVMNTEAFF. DNA for the CDR3: TGTGCCAGCAGGTTTGGCGTTATGAACACTGAAGCTTTCTTT.

This clone was counted many times. The chain uses TRBV7-8 and TRBJ1-5; TRBD1 might be the D (5 bases). There are 13 residues in the CDR3. Germline V gene lookup returns CDR1 SGHVS and CDR2 FQNEAQ. The V end was cut by 5 bases, the J end by 5 bases, with 10 bases between. The CDR3 loop is CASSRGSHQPQHF. DNA of the CDR3: TGTGCCAGCAGCCGGGGCAGCCATCAGCCCCAGCATTTT.

This CDR3 reads CASTSPGVHEQFF. CDR3 nucleotide sequence: TGTGCCAGCACCTCACCGGGGGTTCATGAGCAGTTCTTC. The chain uses TRBV28 and TRBJ2-1, with D tentatively TRBD2 (6 bases). V dropped 7 bases and J dropped 8 bases, with 15 bases sitting between them. The CDR3 loop spans 13 amino acids. Germline V gene lookup returns CDR1 MDHEN and CDR2 SYDVKM.

A few counts support this clone. The V and J genes are TRBV7-9 and TRBJ1-5; TRBD1 matches at 8 bases. Germline lookup yields CDR1 SEHNR and CDR2 FQNEAQ (reference sequence). V shed 5 bases, J shed 5 bases, and the junction held 5 bases outside the gene matches. This CDR3 is built from 14 residues. DNA for the CDR3: TGTGCCAGCAGCGATGACAGGGGTCATCAGCCCCAGCATTTT. Encoded protein: CASSDDRGHQPQHF.

The CDR3 sequence is CAISGDRGTNEKLFF. CDR3 nucleotides: TGTGCCATCAGTGGGGACAGGGGGACTAATGAAAAACTGTTTTTT. This chain connects TRBV10-3 to TRBJ1-4, with 11 bases matching TRBD1. J was trimmed by 2 bases and V by 4 bases; bases with no gene match: 0. The CDR3 spans 15 residues. Germline CDR1 ENHRY, CDR2 SYGVKD.

Details on this clone: It may be a read error: a sequence one base away is much more abundant. V usage is TRBV7-3 and J usage is TRBJ2-3; perhaps TRBD1 as D (6 bases). This CDR3 comprises 12 residues. Germline V gene data show CDR1 as SGHTA and CDR2 as FQGTGA. V was clipped by 5 bases and J by 5 bases, with 8 bases between them. CDR3 sequence: CASSLQGDTQYF. CDR3 in DNA: TGTGCCAGCAGCCTACAGGGAGATACGCAGTATTTT.

The chain has TRBV28 and TRBJ2-2, with D perhaps TRBD2 (6 bases). Germline CDR1 is MDHEN and CDR2 is SYDVKM. The CDR3 is 15 amino acids. V was pared by 4 bases and J by 7 bases, with 16 bases between. CDR3 residues: CASSSIREWGGELFF. The DNA of the CDR3 is TGTGCCAGCAGTTCTATCCGGGAGTGGGGCGGGGAGCTGTTTTTT.

J is TRBJ2-7 and V is TRBV11-2, with 7 positions matching TRBD2. With 5 bases clipped from V and 5 bases from J, the junction kept 9 bases outside the gene matches. The CDR3 runs 14 residues. Germline CDR1 and CDR2: SGHAT and FQNNGV. The CDR3, as DNA: TGTGCCAGCAGCCGCGCCGGGACTACGCACGAGCAGTACTTC. Residues: CASSRAGTTHEQYF.